The TCR beta chain under discussion was sequenced for a study of shared clonotypes between healthy human individuals. Whole-study context: Per-donor plates numbered three CD4 naive, three CD4 memory, two CD8 naive and one CD8 memory. Study-wide points: Researchers found naive subsets generally carried larger estimated richness than memory subsets.

As for this clone: Its antigen is undetermined.

The authors distributed each subset's genomic DNA evenly over several immunoSEQ plates. Some 30,000 T cell genomes, or about 190 ng DNA, went into the sorted-subset replicate PCRs. Here immunoSEQ multiplex PCR was the method, and the copy in TCRdb shows in-frame clones only, minus some. Of under 2,500,000 clones in the sample, almost 96% were seen once. Sample: naive CD4+ T cells sorted from blood. As for subset: CD45RA+ positively selected. This receptor was identified in a man between 18 and 35 years old in good health.

CDR3 in DNA: TGTGCCAGCAGCCCGGGACGTCGGACCTACGAGCAGTACTTC. Translation: CASSPGRRTYEQYF. The J gene is TRBJ2-7, the V gene TRBV6-5, with D possibly called TRBD1 or TRBD2 (5 bases each). The germline CDR1 and CDR2 sequences are MNHEY and SVGAGI. The CDR3 contains 14 residues. Trimming took off 6 bases at V and 2 bases at J, with 14 bases between the two ends.